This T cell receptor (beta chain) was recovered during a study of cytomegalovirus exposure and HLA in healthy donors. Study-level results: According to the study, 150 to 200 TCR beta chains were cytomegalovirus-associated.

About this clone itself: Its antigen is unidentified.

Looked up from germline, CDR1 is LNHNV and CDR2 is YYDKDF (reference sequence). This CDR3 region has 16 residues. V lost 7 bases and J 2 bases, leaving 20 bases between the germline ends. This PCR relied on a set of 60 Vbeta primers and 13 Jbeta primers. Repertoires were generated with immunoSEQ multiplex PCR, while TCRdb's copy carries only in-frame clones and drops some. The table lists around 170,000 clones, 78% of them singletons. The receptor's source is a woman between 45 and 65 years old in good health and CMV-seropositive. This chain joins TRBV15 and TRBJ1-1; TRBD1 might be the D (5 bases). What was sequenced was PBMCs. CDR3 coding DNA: TGTGCCACCATCAACCAATACTCGACAGCTAACACTGAAGCTTTCTTT. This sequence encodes CATINQYSTANTEAFF.